The rows below give T cell receptor beta chains drawn from one sample of a study of T-cell memory formation after mild COVID-19. TCRdb processed the 5' RACE reads anew with MiXCR; each CDR3 protein has one entry. The sample includes about 190,000 distinct CDR3 sequences, roughly 18% of them seen just once. The sequenced sample was PBMCs or a T cell subset sorted from them (not recorded which). The receptors originated from an adult woman who had mild COVID-19 (a few samples of this study predate the infection). Cell type and time point are not known. Each CDR3 is given with its conserved first and last residue. D genes are given only for firm matches. The size of a clone is reported for some rows only, either as once, few or many, or as a class for expanded clones.

>few|TRBJ2-3|TRBV20-1|.
TGCAGTGTTGGATCCAGCACAGATACGCAGTATTTT
CSVGSSTDTQYF
>few|TRBJ2-1|TRBV12-3/TRBV12-4|.
TGTGCCAGCACCCTGTCTGGGGCCGGTAATGAGCAGTTCTTC
CASTLSGAGNEQFF
>.|TRBJ2-7|TRBV5-1|TRBD1
TGCGCCAGCAGCTTGGAGAGACAGGGCAGCGAGCAGTACTTC
CASSLERQGSEQYF
>few|TRBJ1-4|TRBV20-1|.
TGCAGTGCTATATACGGGAAGGAAAAACTGTTTTTT
CSAIYGKEKLFF
>.|TRBJ1-4|TRBV20-1|.
TGCAGTGCTAGGGGGCCTGGGGAAAAACTGTTTTTT
CSARGPGEKLFF
>.|TRBJ2-3|TRBV7-8|TRBD2
TGTGCCAGCAGCTTAGGTCCTAGCGGGATGTCAGATACGCAGTATTTT
CASSLGPSGMSDTQYF
>.|TRBJ2-5|TRBV7-9|TRBD2
TGTGCCAGCAGCTTAGGACTAGCGGCCCAAGAGACCCAGTACTTC
CASSLGLAAQETQYF
>.|TRBJ1-2|TRBV7-9|.
TGTGCCAGCAGCTTAAAGAACTATGGCTACACCTTC
CASSLKNYGYTF
>.|TRBJ1-1|TRBV6-5|TRBD1
TGTGCCAGTAAACAGGGGGAGGCTGAAGCTTTCTTT
CASKQGEAEAFF
>.|TRBJ2-4|TRBV6-2/TRBV6-3|.
TGTGCCAGCAGTTACCCTCTTGGACGGGCCAAAAACATTCAGTACTTC
CASSYPLGRAKNIQYF
>few|TRBJ2-1|TRBV29-1|TRBD2
TGCAGCGCGACTAGCGGGAGGATGGGCAATGAGCAGTTCTTC
CSATSGRMGNEQFF
>.|TRBJ1-1|TRBV7-9|TRBD1
TGTGCCAGCAGCCCACTTCGGACAGGTTCAGAAAAAGCTTTCTTT
CASSPLRTGSEKAFF
>few|TRBJ2-5|TRBV7-9|.
TGTGCCAGCAGCTTTTCAGGCCAGCAAGAGACCCAGTACTTC
CASSFSGQQETQYF
>.|TRBJ1-2|TRBV5-5|.
TGTGCCAGCAGCCGGGAGGGGCCAACTATTGGCTACACCTTC
CASSREGPTIGYTF
>few|TRBJ1-5|TRBV6-1|.
TGTGCCAGCAGTGCATTTCCGGGGGGCGGTCAGCCCCAGCATTTT
CASSAFPGGGQPQHF
>few|TRBJ1-1|TRBV5-1|.
TGCGCCAGCAGCGTGGCGGTCCACACTGAAGCTTTCTTT
CASSVAVHTEAFF
>.|TRBJ2-7|TRBV19|TRBD1
TGTGCCAGTAAGAGAGGGACAGGGGCCTACGAGCAGTACTTC
CASKRGTGAYEQYF
>.|TRBJ2-7|TRBV4-2|TRBD2
TGTGCCAGCAGCGACCCGGGACTAGCGGGCTTGAGCTCCTACGAGCAGTACTTC
CASSDPGLAGLSSYEQYF
>.|TRBJ1-1|TRBV29-1|.
TGCAGCGTTGTCGTTCATGGGACTAAGAACACTGAAGCTTTCTTT
CSVVVHGTKNTEAFF
>few|TRBJ2-7|TRBV5-1|.
TGCGCCAGCACCCCGTCGGACGGCCCAGGTGGTGAGCAGTACTTC
CASTPSDGPGGEQYF
>few|TRBJ2-7|TRBV5-6|.
TGTGCCAGCAGCGCCGATATGGTTTCGCGGGAGCAGTACTTC
CASSADMVSREQYF
>.|TRBJ2-7|TRBV12-3/TRBV12-4|TRBD2
TGTGCCAGCAGTTTACTACTAGCGGATGAGCAGTACTTC
CASSLLLADEQYF
>few|TRBJ1-5|TRBV12-3/TRBV12-4|.
TGTGCCAGCAGTTTAGGCGGCATCCTAAATCAGCCCCAGCATTTT
CASSLGGILNQPQHF
>.|TRBJ2-3|TRBV6-4|TRBD1
TGTGCCAGCAGTAAAACGGGACAGGGGTCAGATACGCAGTATTTT
CASSKTGQGSDTQYF
>.|TRBJ2-7|TRBV9|.
TGTGCCAGCAGCGTAGCTGAGGACCAGCAGTACTTC
CASSVAEDQQYF
>few|TRBJ2-1|TRBV7-6|TRBD2
TGTGCCAGCAGCCCGCTTAGCGGGGGAAACAATGAGCAGTTCTTC
CASSPLSGGNNEQFF
>few|TRBJ2-3|TRBV5-1|.
TGCGCCAGCAGCTTGGCCAAAGGACGTACAGATACGCAGTATTTT
CASSLAKGRTDTQYF
>.|TRBJ2-7|TRBV20-1|.
TGCAGTGCTAGCGGGACCTACGAGCAGTACTTC
CSASGTYEQYF
>few|TRBJ2-1|TRBV5-1|.
TGCGCCAGCAGCGATACGCACAATGAGCAGTTCTTC
CASSDTHNEQFF
>few|TRBJ2-1|TRBV15|.
TGTGCCACGGGGTCGGCTAGTCGTTGGAACAATGAGCAGTTCTTC
CATGSASRWNNEQFF
>few|TRBJ2-7|TRBV7-9|.
TGTGCCAGCAGCTTAGCAGGGGGCCTTGGAGGGGAGCAGTACTTC
CASSLAGGLGGEQYF
>.|TRBJ1-2|TRBV12-3/TRBV12-4|.
TGTGCCAGCAGTCCCCGGAAAGGCTACTATGGCTACACCTTC
CASSPRKGYYGYTF
>many|TRBJ2-1|TRBV4-2|TRBD2
TGTGCCAGCAGCCACGGACTAGCGGGAGGGCCCAATGAGCAGTTCTTC
CASSHGLAGGPNEQFF
>.|TRBJ1-1|TRBV20-1|.
TGCAGTGCTATAGGACACAGCATGAACACTGAAGCTTTCTTT
CSAIGHSMNTEAFF
>many|TRBJ1-3|TRBV5-6|TRBD1
TGTGCCAGCAGCTTCGCAGGGGGGAACACCATATATTTT
CASSFAGGNTIYF
>.|TRBJ1-5|TRBV27|.
TGTGCCAGCAGTTTGACACCTAGCAATCAGCCCCAGCATTTT
CASSLTPSNQPQHF
>.|TRBJ1-1|TRBV20-1|.
TGCAGTGCTAAACAGATGAACACTGAAGCTTTCTTT
CSAKQMNTEAFF
>.|TRBJ2-7|TRBV30|.
TGTGCCTGGAGTGTACTGGGGACGGCAGCCTACGAGCAGTACTTC
CAWSVLGTAAYEQYF
>many|TRBJ2-1|TRBV18|.
TGTGCCAGCTCCGGGGGCCCCTCCTACAATGAGCAGTTCTTC
CASSGGPSYNEQFF
>many|TRBJ2-7|TRBV24-1|.
TGTGCCACCAGTGATTTGTACGAGCAGTACTTC
CATSDLYEQYF
>few|TRBJ2-3|TRBV7-8|TRBD1
TGTGCCAGCAGCCCCCAGACAGGGGGGGGCCCAGATACGCAGTATTTT
CASSPQTGGGPDTQYF
>few|TRBJ2-7|TRBV6-2/TRBV6-3|TRBD2
TGTGCCAGCAGTTACGTGCTAGCGGTCACCTATTCCTACGAGCAGTACTTC
CASSYVLAVTYSYEQYF
>.|TRBJ2-3|TRBV7-2|.
TGTGCCAGCAGCTTAGCTGGTCAGGGCTATGCACCGGCGCAGTATTTT
CASSLAGQGYAPAQYF
>many|TRBJ2-7|TRBV11-2|TRBD2
TGTGCCAGCAGCTTAACTAGCGGGAGAAGCTACGAGCAGTACTTC
CASSLTSGRSYEQYF
>few|TRBJ2-1|TRBV12-3/TRBV12-4|TRBD2
TGTGCCAGCAGCCCCGGACTAGCGGGAGGGTCGGGGCAGTTCTTC
CASSPGLAGGSGQFF
>few|TRBJ1-5|TRBV20-1|.
TGCAGTGCTAGCCGCGGAGAGGGGCCAGGCAATCAGCCCCAGCATTTT
CSASRGEGPGNQPQHF
>.|TRBJ1-2|TRBV7-2|TRBD1
TGTGCCAGCAGTCAGGACAGGGCACCGAAAACTTTC
CASSQDRAPKTF
>.|TRBJ2-1|TRBV5-1|TRBD2
TGCGCCAGCAGCCCCCATAGCGGGAGAACCTACAATGAGCAGTTCTTC
CASSPHSGRTYNEQFF
>many|TRBJ2-5|TRBV12-3/TRBV12-4|.
TGTGCCAGCAGCATAGGGGAGACCCAGTACTTC
CASSIGETQYF
>.|TRBJ2-1|TRBV7-2|.
TGTGCCAGCAGCTTAGGGTCCGATGAGCAGTTCTTC
CASSLGSDEQFF
>few|TRBJ2-5|TRBV11-2|TRBD2
TGTGCCAGCAGCTTAGGGCGCCTAGCGGGAGGAGAGACCCAGTACTTC
CASSLGRLAGGETQYF